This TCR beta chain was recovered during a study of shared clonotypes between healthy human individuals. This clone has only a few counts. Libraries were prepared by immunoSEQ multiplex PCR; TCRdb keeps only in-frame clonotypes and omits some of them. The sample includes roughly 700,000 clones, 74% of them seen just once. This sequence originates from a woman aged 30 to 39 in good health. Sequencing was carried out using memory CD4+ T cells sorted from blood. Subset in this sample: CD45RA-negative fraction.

This chain's CDR3 is CASRVRTDAEAFF. The CDR3 nucleotides are TGCGCCAGCAGGGTACGGACTGACGCTGAAGCTTTCTTT. This sequence joins TRBV10-1 and TRBJ1-1; the D is unclear. The V end was cut by 6 bases, the J end by 6 bases, with 14 bases between. This CDR3 comprises 13 residues. Germline V lookup: CDR1 WNHNN, CDR2 SYGVQD (reference sequence).